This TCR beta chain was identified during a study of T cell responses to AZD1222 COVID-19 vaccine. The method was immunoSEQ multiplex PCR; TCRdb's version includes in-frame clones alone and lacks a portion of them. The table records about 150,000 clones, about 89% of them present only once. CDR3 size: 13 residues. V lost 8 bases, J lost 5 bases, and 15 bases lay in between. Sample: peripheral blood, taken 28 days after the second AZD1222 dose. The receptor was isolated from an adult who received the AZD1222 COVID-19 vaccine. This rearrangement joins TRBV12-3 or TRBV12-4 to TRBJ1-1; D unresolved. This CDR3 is CASRTWAATEAFF. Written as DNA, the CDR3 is TGTGCCAGCCGGACGTGGGCAGCGACTGAAGCTTTCTTT.